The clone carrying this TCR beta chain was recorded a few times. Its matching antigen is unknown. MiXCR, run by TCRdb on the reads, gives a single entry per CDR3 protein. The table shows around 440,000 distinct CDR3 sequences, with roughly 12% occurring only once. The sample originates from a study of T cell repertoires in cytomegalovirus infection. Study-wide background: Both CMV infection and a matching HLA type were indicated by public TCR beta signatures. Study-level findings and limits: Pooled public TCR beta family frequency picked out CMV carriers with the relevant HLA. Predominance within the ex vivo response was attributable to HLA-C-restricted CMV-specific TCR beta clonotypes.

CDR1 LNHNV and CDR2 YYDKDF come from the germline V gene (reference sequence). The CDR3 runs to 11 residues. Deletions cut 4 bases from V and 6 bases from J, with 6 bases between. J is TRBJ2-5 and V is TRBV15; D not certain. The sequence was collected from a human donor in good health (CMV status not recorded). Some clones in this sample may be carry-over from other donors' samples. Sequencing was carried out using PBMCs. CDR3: CATSNQQTQYF. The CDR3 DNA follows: TGTGCCACCAGCAATCAGCAGACCCAGTACTTC.